This T cell receptor (beta chain) was captured in a study of blood T cell repertoires in COVID-19. TCRdb keeps only in-frame clones here, not all; method: immunoSEQ multiplex PCR. Altogether about 190,000 clones are present, approximately 78% being singletons, with the ten largest covering 15% to 20%. Two consecutive negative NP/OP PCR tests, clearance, or resolved symptoms defined Cohort 3 recovery. The CDR3 covers 12 residues. Germline assignment: CDR1 LGHDT and CDR2 YNNKEL (reference sequence). Trimming at V came to 10 bases and at J to 11 bases, leaving 12 bases not matched to a gene. The clonotype was recovered from a woman aged 45 to 65 who had recovered from COVID-19. V is TRBV3-1 (or the pseudogene TRBV3-2) and J is TRBJ2-3; TRBD2 matches 7 bases. The sample comprised PBMCs or T cells enriched from blood (not recorded which). CDR3 protein: CATHDTAGVQYF. The CDR3, as DNA: TGTGCCACACACGATACCGCGGGAGTGCAGTATTTT.